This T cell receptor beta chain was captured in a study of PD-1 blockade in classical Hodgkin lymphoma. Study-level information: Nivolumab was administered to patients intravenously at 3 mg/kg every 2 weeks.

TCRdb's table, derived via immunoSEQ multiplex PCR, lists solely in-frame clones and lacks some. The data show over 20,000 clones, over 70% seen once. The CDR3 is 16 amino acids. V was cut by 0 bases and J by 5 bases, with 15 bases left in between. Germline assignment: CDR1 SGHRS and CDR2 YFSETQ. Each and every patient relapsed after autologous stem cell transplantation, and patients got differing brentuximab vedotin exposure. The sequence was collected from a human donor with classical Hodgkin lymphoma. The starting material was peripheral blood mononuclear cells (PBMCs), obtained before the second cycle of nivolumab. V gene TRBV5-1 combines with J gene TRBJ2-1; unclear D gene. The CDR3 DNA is TGCGCCAGCAGCTTGGGCTCGGGCGGTTTGGACAATGAGCAGTTCTTC. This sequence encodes CASSLGSGGLDNEQFF.